This TCR beta chain originates from a study of long-term antiretroviral therapy in people with HIV. The overall study: It was about a decade before the 2015 immediate-ART recommendation that the earliest samples were taken.

J lost 5 bases, V lost 5 bases, and 2 bases had no gene match. The CDR3 has 14 amino acids. CDR1 and CDR2 (germline): SGHRS, YFSETQ. They ran version v3.0 of the immunoSEQ assay at survey level. About 40,000-55,000 T-cell genomes per sample were the sequencing target. The method was immunoSEQ multiplex PCR; TCRdb's version includes in-frame clones alone and lacks a portion of them. Among around 28,000 clones listed, roughly 90% were seen once. Study-wide results and limits: Blood dating 2004 to 2017 may reflect older ART regimens. The study found that diversity rose after ART but stayed below transplant donor controls.

Turning to this clone: What it recognizes is unknown.

The TCR was taken from a woman under 30 with HIV. The V gene is TRBV5-1, the J gene TRBJ1-4; TRBD1 matches 11 bases. The source material was unsorted PBMCs, sampled 1.8 years after starting antiretroviral therapy. CDR3 amino acids: CASSWDRGNEKLFF. The CDR3 DNA reads TGCGCCAGCAGTTGGGACAGGGGGAATGAAAAACTGTTTTTT.